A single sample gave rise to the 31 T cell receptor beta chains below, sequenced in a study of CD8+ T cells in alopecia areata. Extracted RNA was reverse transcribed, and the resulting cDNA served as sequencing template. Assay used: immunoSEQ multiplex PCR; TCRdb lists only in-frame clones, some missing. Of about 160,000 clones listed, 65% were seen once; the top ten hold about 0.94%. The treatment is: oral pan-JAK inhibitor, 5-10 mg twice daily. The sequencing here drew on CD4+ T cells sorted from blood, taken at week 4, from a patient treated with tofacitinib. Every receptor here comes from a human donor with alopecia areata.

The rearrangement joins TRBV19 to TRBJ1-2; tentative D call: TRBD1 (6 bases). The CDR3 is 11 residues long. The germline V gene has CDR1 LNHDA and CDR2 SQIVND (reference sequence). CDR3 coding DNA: TGTGACTCGACGGGGGCCGAGGGCTACACCTTC. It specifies CDSTGAEGYTF. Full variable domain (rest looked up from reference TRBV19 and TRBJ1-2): DGGITQSPKYLFRKEGQNVTLSCEQNLNHDAMYWYRQDPGQGLRLIYYSQIVNDFQKGDIAEGYSVSREKKESFPLTVTSAQKNPTAFYLCDSTGAEGYTFGSGTRLTVV.

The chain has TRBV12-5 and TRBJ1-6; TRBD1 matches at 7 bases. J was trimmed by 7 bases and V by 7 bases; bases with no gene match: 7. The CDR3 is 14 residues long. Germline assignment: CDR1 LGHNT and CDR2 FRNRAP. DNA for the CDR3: TGTGCTAGTGTCCCCGGGACAGCCAATTCACCCCTCCACTTT. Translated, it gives CASVPGTANSPLHF.

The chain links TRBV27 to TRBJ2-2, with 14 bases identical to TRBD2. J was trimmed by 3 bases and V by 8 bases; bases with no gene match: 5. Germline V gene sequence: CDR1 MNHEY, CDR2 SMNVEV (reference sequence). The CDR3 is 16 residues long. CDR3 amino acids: CASHGTSGGYTGELFF. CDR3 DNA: TGTGCCAGCCATGGGACTAGCGGGGGCTACACCGGGGAGCTGTTTTTT.

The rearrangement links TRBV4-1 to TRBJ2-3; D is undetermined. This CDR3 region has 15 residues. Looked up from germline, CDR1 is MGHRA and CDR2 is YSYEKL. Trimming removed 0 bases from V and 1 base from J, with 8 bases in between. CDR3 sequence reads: CASSQDGFRTDTQYF. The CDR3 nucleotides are TGCGCCAGCAGCCAAGATGGCTTTCGCACAGATACGCAGTATTTT.

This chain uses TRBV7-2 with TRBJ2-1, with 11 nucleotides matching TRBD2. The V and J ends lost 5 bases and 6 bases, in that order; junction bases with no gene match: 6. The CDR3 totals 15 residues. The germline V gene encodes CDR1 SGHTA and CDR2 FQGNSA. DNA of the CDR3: TGTGCCAGCAGCAATGGACTAGCGGGCCTCAATGAGCAGTTCTTC. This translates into CASSNGLAGLNEQFF.

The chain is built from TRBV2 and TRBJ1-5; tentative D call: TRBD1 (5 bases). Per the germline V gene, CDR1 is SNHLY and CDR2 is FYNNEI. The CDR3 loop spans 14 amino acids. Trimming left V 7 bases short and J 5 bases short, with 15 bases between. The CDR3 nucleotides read TGTGCCAGCAAGGCAGGGAGGGAGGATCAGCCCCAGCATTTT. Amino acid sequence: CASKAGREDQPQHF.

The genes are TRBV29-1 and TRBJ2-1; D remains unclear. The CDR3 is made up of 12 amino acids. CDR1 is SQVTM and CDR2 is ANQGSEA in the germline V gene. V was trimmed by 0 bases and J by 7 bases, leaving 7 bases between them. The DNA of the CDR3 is TGCAGCGTTGAAGAGCCCCCGAATGAGCAGTTCTTC. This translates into CSVEEPPNEQFF.

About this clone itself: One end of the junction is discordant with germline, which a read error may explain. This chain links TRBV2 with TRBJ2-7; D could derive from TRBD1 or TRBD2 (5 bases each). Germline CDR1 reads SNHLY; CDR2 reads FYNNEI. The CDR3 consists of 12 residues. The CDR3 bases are TGTGCCAGCAGGGTCTCCGGGACCACTCTTTGCTTC. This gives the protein CASRVSGTTLCF.

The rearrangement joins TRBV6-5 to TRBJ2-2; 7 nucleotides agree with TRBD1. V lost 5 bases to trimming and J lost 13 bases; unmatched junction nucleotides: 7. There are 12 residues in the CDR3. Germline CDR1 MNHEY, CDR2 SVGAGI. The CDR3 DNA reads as TGTGCCAGCAGTGCCCGTAGGGACAGGCTGTTTTTT. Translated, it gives CASSARRDRLFF.

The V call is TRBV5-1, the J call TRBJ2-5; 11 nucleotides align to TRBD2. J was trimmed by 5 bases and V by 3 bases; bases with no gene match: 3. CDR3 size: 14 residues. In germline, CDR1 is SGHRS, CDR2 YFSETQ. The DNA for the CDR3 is TGCGCCAGCAGCTGGGGACTAGCGGCGGAGACCCAGTACTTC. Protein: CASSWGLAAETQYF.

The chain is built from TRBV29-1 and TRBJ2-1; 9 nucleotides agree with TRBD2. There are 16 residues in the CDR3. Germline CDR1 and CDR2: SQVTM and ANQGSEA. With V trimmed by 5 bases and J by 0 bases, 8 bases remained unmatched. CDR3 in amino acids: CSVHNLAGRSYNEQFF. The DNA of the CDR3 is TGCAGCGTTCACAACCTAGCGGGGCGCTCCTACAATGAGCAGTTCTTC.

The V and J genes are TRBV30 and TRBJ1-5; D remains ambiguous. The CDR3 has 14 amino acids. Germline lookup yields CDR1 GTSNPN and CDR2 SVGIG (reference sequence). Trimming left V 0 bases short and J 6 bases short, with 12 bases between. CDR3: CAWSVSRAGQPQHF. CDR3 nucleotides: TGTGCCTGGAGTGTATCCCGGGCCGGTCAGCCCCAGCATTTT.

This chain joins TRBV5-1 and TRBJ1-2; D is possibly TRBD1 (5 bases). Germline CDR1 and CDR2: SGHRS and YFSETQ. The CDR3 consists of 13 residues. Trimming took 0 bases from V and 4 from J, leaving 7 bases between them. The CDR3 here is CASSLDRSYGYTF. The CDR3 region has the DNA TGCGCCAGCAGCTTGGACAGGAGCTATGGCTACACCTTC.

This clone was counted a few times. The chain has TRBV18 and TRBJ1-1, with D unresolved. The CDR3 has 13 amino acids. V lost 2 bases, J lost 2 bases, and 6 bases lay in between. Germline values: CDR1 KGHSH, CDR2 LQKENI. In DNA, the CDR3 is TGTGCCAGCTCACCAGCGGGTAACACTGAAGCTTTCTTT. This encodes CASSPAGNTEAFF.

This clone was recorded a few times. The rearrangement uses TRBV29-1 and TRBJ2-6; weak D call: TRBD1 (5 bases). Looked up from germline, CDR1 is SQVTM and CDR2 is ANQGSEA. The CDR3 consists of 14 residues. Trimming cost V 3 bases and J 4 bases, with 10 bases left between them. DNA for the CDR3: TGCAGCGTTGAGAATGGGGCAGGGGCCAACGTCCTGACTTTC. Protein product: CSVENGAGANVLTF.

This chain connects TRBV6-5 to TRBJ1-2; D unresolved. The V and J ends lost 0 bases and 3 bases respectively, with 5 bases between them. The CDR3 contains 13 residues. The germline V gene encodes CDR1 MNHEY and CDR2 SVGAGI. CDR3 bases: TGTGCCAGCAGTTACTCGACTGACTATGGCTACACCTTC. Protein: CASSYSTDYGYTF.

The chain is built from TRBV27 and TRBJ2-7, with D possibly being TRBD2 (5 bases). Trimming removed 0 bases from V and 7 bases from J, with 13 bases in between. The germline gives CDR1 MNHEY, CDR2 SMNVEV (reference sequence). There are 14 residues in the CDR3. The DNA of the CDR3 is TGTGCCAGCAGTTTATCGGCAGGACTGGGAGAGCAGTACTTC. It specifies CASSLSAGLGEQYF.

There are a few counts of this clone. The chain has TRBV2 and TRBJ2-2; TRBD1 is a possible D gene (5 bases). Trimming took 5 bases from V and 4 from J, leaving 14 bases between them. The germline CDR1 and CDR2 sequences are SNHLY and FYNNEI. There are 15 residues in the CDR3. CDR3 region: CASSPNRGITGELFF. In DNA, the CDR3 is TGTGCCAGCAGTCCTAATAGGGGAATCACCGGGGAGCTGTTTTTT.

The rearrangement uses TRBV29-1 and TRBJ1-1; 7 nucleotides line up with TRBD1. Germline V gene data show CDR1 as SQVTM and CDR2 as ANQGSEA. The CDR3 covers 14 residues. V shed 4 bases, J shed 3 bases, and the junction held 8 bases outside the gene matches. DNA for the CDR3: TGCAGCGTTGGCCAACAGGGGATCGACACTGAAGCTTTCTTT. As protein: CSVGQQGIDTEAFF.

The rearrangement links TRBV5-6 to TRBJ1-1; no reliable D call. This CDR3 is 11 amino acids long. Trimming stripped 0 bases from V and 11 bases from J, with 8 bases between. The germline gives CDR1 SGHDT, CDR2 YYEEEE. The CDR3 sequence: CASSLADVAFF. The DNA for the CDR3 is TGTGCCAGCAGCTTGGCGGACGTGGCTTTCTTT.

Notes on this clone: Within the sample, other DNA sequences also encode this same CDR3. As DNA, the CDR3 is TGTGCCAGCAGCGTAGGGTATGGCTACACCTTC. Translating gives CASSVGYGYTF. The V gene is TRBV9, the J gene TRBJ1-2, with D unresolved. V was pared by 0 bases and J by 5 bases, with 2 bases between. The CDR3 covers 11 residues. Germline values: CDR1 SGDLS, CDR2 YYNGEE.

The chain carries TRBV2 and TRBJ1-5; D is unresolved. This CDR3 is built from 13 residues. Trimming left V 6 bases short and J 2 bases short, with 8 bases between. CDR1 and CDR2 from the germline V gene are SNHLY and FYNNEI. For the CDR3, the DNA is TGTGCCAGCAGACCCACGGGCAATCAGCCCCAGCATTTT. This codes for CASRPTGNQPQHF.

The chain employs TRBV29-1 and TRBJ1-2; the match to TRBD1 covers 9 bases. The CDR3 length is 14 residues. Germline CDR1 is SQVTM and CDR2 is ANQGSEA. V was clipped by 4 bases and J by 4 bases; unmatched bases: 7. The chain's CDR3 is CSVAPGQGVYGYTF. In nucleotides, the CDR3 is TGCAGCGTTGCCCCGGGACAGGGCGTCTATGGCTACACCTTC.

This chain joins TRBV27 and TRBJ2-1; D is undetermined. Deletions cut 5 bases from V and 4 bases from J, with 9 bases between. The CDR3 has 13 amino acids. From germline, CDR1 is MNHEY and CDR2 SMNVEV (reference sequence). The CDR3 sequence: CASSQNQYNEQFF. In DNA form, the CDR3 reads TGTGCCAGCAGTCAGAATCAGTACAATGAGCAGTTCTTC.

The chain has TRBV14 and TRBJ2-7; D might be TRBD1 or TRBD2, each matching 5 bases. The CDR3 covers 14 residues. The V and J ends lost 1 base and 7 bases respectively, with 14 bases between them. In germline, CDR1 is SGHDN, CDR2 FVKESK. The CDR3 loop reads CASSQGQGWGEQYF. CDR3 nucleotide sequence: TGTGCCAGCAGCCAAGGGCAGGGATGGGGGGAGCAGTACTTC. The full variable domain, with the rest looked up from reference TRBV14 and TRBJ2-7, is EAGVTQFPSHSVIEKGQTVTLRCDPISGHDNLYWYRRVMGKEIKFLLHFVKESKQDESGMPNNRFLAERTGGTYSTLKVQPAELEDSGVYFCASSQGQGWGEQYFGPGTRLTVT.

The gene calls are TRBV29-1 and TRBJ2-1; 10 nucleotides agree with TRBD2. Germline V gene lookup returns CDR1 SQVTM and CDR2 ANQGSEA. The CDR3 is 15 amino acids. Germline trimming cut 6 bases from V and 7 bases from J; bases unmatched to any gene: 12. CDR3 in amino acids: CSVQNLAGGRNEQFF. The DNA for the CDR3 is TGCAGCGTACAAAATTTAGCGGGGGGCCGGAATGAGCAGTTCTTC.

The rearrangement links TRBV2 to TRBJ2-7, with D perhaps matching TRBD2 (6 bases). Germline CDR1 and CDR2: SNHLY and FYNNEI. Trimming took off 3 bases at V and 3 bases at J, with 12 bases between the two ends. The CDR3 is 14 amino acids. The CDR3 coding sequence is TGTGCCAGCAGTGATCCGGGGGAAGTCTACGAGCAGTACTTC. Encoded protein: CASSDPGEVYEQYF.

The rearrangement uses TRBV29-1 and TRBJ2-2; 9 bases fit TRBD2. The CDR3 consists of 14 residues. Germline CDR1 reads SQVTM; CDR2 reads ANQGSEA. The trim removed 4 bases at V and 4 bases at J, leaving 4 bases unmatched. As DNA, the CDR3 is TGCAGCGTTGTCTTAGCGGGGGTCACCGGGGAGCTGTTTTTT. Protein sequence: CSVVLAGVTGELFF.

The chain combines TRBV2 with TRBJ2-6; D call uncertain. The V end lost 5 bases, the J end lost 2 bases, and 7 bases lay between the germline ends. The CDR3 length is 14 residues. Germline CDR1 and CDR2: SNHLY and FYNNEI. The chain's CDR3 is CASSNRPGANVLTF. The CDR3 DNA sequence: TGTGCCAGCAGTAACAGACCTGGGGCCAACGTCCTGACTTTC. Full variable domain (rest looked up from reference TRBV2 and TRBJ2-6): EPEVTQTPSHQVTQMGQEVILRCVPISNHLYFYWYRQILGQKVEFLVSFYNNEISEKSEIFDDQFSVERPDGSNFTLKIRSTKLEDSAMYFCASSNRPGANVLTFGAGSRLTVL.

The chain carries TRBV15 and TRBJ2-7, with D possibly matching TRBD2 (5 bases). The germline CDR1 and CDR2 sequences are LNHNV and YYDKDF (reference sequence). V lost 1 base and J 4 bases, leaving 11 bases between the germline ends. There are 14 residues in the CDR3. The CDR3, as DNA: TGTGCCACCAGCAGAGGTGAAGGGAGATACGAGCAGTACTTC. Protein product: CATSRGEGRYEQYF.

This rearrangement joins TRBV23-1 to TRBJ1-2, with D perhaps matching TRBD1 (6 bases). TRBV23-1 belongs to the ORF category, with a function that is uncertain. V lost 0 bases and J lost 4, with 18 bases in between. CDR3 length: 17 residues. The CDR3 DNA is TGCGCCAGCAGTCAATCTTGGGGACAAGAGTTGTGCTATGGCTACACCTTC. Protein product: CASSQSWGQELCYGYTF.